The source of this T cell receptor (beta chain) is a study of regulatory T cells in long-lasting Graves disease. Across the study: Patients met the persistent Graves' disease definition after over 5 years of antithyroid drugs with positive TSH receptor antibodies.

To note about this clonotype: What it recognizes is unknown.

CDR3-region Arm-PCR and iRepertoire HTBI primers produced the TCR beta libraries. TCRdb redid the calling of the multiplex PCR reads with MiXCR, one entry per CDR3 protein. The sample lists about 470,000 distinct CDR3 sequences, less than 25% occurring once. Study outcomes and limitations: Persistent-disease Graves' patients showed less TCR diversity than new cases.

Germline-derived CDR1 and CDR2 are SGHDN and FVKESK. J lost 7 bases, V lost 3 bases, and 2 bases had no gene match. This CDR3 region has 13 residues. Described time point: persistent/refractory GD, antithyroid drugs over 5 years with positive TRAb. The TCR library was prepared using RNA isolated from PBMCs. V and J are TRBV14 and TRBJ1-5; 8 nucleotides align to TRBD1. The sample in question was peripheral blood mononuclear cells (PBMCs), obtained when the disease was refractory, from a patient treated with antithyroid drugs. The sequence came from a female donor with Graves disease. CDR3 residues: CASSQAGGQPQHF. The CDR3 DNA is TGTGCCAGCAGCCAGGCAGGGGGCCAGCCCCAGCATTTT.